This T cell receptor beta chain was found in a study of T cells in Graves' hyperthyroidism and ophthalmopathy. Study-level findings and limits: The blood repertoire included most of the expanded thyroid clonotypes above 0.001.

V lost 6 bases to trimming and J lost 4 bases, with 15 bases between them. There are 14 residues in the CDR3. This clonotype occurred a few times. Its target is not known. The CDR3 regions of TCR beta were amplified from RNA transcripts. HTBI primers drove first-round RT-PCR of the TCR CDR3. TCRdb redid the calling of the multiplex PCR reads with MiXCR, one entry per CDR3 protein. The sample shows around 660,000 distinct CDR3 sequences, approximately 42% of them seen only once. Criteria for exclusion of patients were uncontrolled infection, other autoimmune disease, pregnancy or lactation. This clonotype was obtained from an adult man with Graves' disease, either hyperthyroidism or ophthalmopathy (not recorded which). The sample comprised peripheral blood or thyroid tissue (not recorded which). The chain carries TRBV12-3 or TRBV12-4 and TRBJ1-1; no firm D call. The CDR3 sequence is CASSRTRESTEAFF. The CDR3 DNA follows: TGTGCCAGCAGCCGCACCCGGGAGAGCACTGAAGCTTTCTTT.